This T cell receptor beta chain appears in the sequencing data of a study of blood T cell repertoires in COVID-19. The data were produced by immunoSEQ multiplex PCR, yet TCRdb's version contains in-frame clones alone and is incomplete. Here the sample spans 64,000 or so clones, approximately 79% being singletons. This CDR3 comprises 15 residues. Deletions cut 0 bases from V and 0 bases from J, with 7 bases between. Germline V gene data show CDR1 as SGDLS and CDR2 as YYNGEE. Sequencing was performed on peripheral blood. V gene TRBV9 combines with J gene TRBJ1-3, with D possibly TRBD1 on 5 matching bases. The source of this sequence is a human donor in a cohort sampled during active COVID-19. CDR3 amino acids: CASSVGQSSGNTIYF. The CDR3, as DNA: TGTGCCAGCAGCGTAGGACAGAGCTCTGGAAACACCATATATTTT.